Listed here are 14 T cell receptor beta chains from one sample, sequenced in a study of T cells in localized non-small cell lung cancer. Sequenced by immunoSEQ multiplex PCR; TCRdb stores in-frame clones only, minus some. The sample has under 40,000 clones; 88% are singletons. Sequencing was performed on peripheral blood, taken before any cancer treatment. The receptor set was obtained from a woman between 35 and 70 years old with stage I lung adenocarcinoma.

J is TRBJ1-3 and V is TRBV5-4; TRBD1 is a possible D gene (6 bases). V shed 0 bases and J shed 1 base, with 11 bases lying between them. Germline CDR1 SGHNT, CDR2 YYREEE (reference sequence). The CDR3 contains 16 residues. CDR3 bases: TGTGCCAGCAGCTTGGACAGGGTCTCGTCTGGAAACACCATATATTTT. Translation: CASSLDRVSSGNTIYF.

V gene TRBV13 combines with J gene TRBJ1-1; tentatively, D is TRBD1 (6 bases). Trimming cost V 4 bases and J 1 base, with 10 bases left between them. In germline, CDR1 is PRHDT, CDR2 FYEKMQ (reference sequence). The CDR3 is 14 amino acids. CDR3: CASSSWTENTEAFF. In DNA form, the CDR3 reads TGTGCCAGCAGCTCATGGACAGAGAACACTGAAGCTTTCTTT.

V gene TRBV27 combines with J gene TRBJ2-3, with 8 positions matching TRBD2. Germline V gives CDR1 MNHEY, CDR2 SMNVEV (reference sequence). V shed 1 base and J 4 bases; nucleotides not matched to a gene: 10. The CDR3 is made up of 17 amino acids. CDR3 sequence reads: CASSLYPPGGLSDTQYF. The CDR3 bases are TGTGCCAGCAGTTTATACCCCCCGGGGGGGCTCTCAGATACGCAGTATTTT.

The gene calls are TRBV18 and TRBJ2-7; 7 nucleotides agree with TRBD1. V lost 5 bases to trimming and J lost 0 bases; unmatched junction nucleotides: 7. The CDR3 runs to 15 residues. Germline V CDR1 and CDR2: KGHSH, LQKENI. CDR3 protein: CASSTAGTVSYEQYF. The CDR3 bases are TGTGCCAGCTCAACGGCCGGGACAGTCTCCTACGAGCAGTACTTC. Filled out from reference TRBV18 and TRBJ2-7, the complete variable domain reads NAGVMQNPRHLVRRRGQEARLRCSPMKGHSHVYWYRQLPEEGLKFMVYLQKENIIDESGMPKERFSAEFPKEGPSILRIQQVVRGDSAAYFCASSTAGTVSYEQYFGPGTRLTVT.

This chain uses TRBV9 with TRBJ1-4; D ambiguous. Germline assignment: CDR1 SGDLS and CDR2 YYNGEE. The CDR3 contains 13 residues. With 0 bases removed from V and 6 bases from J, the gap between germline ends came to 6 bases. For the CDR3, the DNA is TGTGCCAGCAGCGTAGGGGAGGATGAAAAACTGTTTTTT. Its protein product is CASSVGEDEKLFF.

This clone has only a few counts. The chain joins TRBV11-3 to TRBJ1-2, with D uncertain. Trimming shortened V by 5 bases and J by 4 bases, and 11 bases separated the two germline ends. The CDR3 has 13 residues. In germline, CDR1 is SGHNT, CDR2 YENEEA. The DNA of the CDR3 is TGTGCCAGCAGCGGACTTATAGGCTATGGCTACACCTTC. Amino acids: CASSGLIGYGYTF.

The V call is TRBV27, the J call TRBJ1-3, with 7 nucleotides matching TRBD1. The CDR3 length is 17 residues. Germline-derived CDR1 and CDR2 are MNHEY and SMNVEV (reference sequence). Losses at the gene ends were 6 bases for V and 0 bases for J; bases not matched to a gene: 11. CDR3: CASRSLRGATSGNTIYF. The CDR3 DNA reads as TGTGCCAGCAGGTCCCTCAGGGGGGCCACCTCTGGAAACACCATATATTTT.

The chain combines TRBV4-3 with TRBJ2-1; 7 positions match TRBD2. Germline CDR1 reads LGHNA; CDR2 reads YSLEER. The trim removed 4 bases at V and 4 bases at J, leaving 13 bases unmatched. CDR3 length equals 17 residues. In nucleotides, the CDR3 is TGCGCCAGCAGCCTGGGGGGGGGTGTGGGGCCTTACAATGAGCAGTTCTTC. It is translated as CASSLGGGVGPYNEQFF.

The V call is TRBV19, the J call TRBJ2-7; 8 bases line up with TRBD1. CDR3 length: 15 amino acids. The V gene's germline CDR1 is LNHDA and CDR2 SQIVND (reference sequence). J lost 4 bases, V lost 5 bases, and 10 bases had no gene match. CDR3 sequence: CASSSLDRGTYEQYF. The DNA of the CDR3 is TGTGCCAGTAGTTCGCTCGACAGGGGAACGTACGAGCAGTACTTC.

The V gene is TRBV9, the J gene TRBJ2-3, with 8 bases that match TRBD2. V lost 3 bases and J lost 0; bases outside the gene matches: 6. The CDR3 totals 16 residues. The V gene's germline CDR1 is SGDLS and CDR2 YYNGEE. The DNA of the CDR3 is TGTGCCAGCAGCGCACGCGGGGGGCATAGCACAGATACGCAGTATTTT. Translating gives CASSARGGHSTDTQYF.

The V and J genes are TRBV19 and TRBJ2-7; D is perhaps TRBD1 (6 bases). V lost 1 base and J lost 1, with 11 bases in between. CDR3 length: 15 amino acids. Germline V gene sequence: CDR1 LNHDA, CDR2 SQIVND (reference sequence). The CDR3 DNA follows: TGTGCCAGTAGTATAGGTGACAGGCCATCCTACGAGCAGTACTTC. This encodes CASSIGDRPSYEQYF.

J is TRBJ1-1 and V is TRBV13, with D tentatively TRBD1 (6 bases). V was trimmed by 7 bases and J by 1 base, leaving 16 bases between them. The CDR3 is 15 residues long. Germline V lookup: CDR1 PRHDT, CDR2 FYEKMQ (reference sequence). The CDR3 region is CASNLKGVGNTEAFF. CDR3 nucleotide sequence: TGTGCCAGCAACCTCAAGGGGGTGGGGAACACTGAAGCTTTCTTT.

The rearrangement uses TRBV18 and TRBJ1-3, with 8 bases identical to TRBD1. V trimming: 3 bases; J trimming: 3 bases; junction bases outside the gene matches: 4. Looked up from germline, CDR1 is KGHSH and CDR2 is LQKENI. The CDR3 spans 15 residues. The CDR3 DNA is TGTGCCAGCTCACCGGGCAGGGGGCTTGGAAACACCATATATTTT. Its translation: CASSPGRGLGNTIYF.

The gene calls are TRBV2 and TRBJ1-6, with no clear D. Germline CDR1 and CDR2: SNHLY and FYNNEI. The CDR3 has 14 amino acids. V dropped 4 bases and J dropped 0 bases, with 4 bases sitting between them. The CDR3 loop reads CASSGSSYNSPLHF. The CDR3 DNA reads as TGTGCCAGCAGTGGAAGCTCCTATAATTCACCCCTCCACTTT.